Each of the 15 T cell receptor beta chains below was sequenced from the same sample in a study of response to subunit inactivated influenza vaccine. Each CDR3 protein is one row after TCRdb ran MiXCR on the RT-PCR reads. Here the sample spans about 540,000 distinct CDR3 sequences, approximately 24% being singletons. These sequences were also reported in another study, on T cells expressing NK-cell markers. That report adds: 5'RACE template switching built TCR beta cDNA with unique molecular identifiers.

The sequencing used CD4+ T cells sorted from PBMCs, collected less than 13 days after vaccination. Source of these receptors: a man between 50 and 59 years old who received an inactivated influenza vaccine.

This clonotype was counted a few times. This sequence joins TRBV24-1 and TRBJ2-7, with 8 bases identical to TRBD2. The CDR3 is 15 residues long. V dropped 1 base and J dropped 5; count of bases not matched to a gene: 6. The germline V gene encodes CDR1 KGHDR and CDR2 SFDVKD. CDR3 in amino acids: CATSDLERETNEQYF. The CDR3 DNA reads TGTGCCACCAGTGATTTAGAGCGGGAGACCAACGAGCAGTACTTC.

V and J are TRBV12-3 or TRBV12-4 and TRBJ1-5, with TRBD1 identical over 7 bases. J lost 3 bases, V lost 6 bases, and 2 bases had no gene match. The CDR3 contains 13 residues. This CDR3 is CASRDRNNQPQHF. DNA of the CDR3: TGTGCCAGCAGGGACAGGAACAATCAGCCCCAGCATTTT.

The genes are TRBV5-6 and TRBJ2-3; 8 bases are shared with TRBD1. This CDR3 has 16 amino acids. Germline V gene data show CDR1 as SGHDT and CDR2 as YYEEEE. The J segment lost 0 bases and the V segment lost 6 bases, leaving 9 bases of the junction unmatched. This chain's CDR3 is CASTWGTGRSTDTQYF. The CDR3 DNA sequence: TGTGCCAGCACATGGGGGACAGGCCGTAGCACAGATACGCAGTATTTT. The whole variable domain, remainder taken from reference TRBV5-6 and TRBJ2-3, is DAGVTQSPTHLIKTRGQQVTLRCSPKSGHDTVSWYQQALGQGPQFIFQYYEEEERQRGNFPDRFSGHQFPNYSSELNVNALLLGDSALYLCASTWGTGRSTDTQYFGPGTRLTVL.

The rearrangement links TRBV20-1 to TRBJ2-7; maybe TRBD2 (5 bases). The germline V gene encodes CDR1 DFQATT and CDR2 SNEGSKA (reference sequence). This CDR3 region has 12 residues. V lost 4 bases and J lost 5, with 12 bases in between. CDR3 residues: CSANIWENEQYF. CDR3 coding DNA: TGCAGTGCTAACATCTGGGAGAACGAGCAGTACTTC.

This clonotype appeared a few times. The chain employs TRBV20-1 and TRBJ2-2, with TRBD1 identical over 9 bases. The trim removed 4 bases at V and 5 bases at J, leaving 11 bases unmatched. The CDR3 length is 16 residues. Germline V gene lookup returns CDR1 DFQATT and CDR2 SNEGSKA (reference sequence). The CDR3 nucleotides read TGCAGTGCTACCTTTTTGGACAGGGGACGAACCGGGGAGCTGTTTTTT. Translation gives CSATFLDRGRTGELFF.

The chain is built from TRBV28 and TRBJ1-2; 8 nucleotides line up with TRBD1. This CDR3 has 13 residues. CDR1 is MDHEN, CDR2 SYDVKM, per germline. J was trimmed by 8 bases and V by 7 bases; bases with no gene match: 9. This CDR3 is CASTPRQGKGYTF. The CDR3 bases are TGTGCCAGCACCCCGAGACAGGGGAAAGGCTACACCTTC.

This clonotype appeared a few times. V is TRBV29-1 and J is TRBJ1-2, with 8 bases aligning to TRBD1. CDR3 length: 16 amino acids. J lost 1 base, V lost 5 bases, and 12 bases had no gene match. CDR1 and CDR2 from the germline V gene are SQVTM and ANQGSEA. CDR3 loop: CSVTSGTGAFNYGYTF. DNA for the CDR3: TGCAGCGTTACTTCCGGGACAGGAGCGTTTAACTATGGCTACACCTTC.

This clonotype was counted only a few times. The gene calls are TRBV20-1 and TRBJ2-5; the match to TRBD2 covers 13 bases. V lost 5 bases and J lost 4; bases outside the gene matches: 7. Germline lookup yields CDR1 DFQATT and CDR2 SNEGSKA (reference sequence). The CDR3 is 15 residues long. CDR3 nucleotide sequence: TGCAGTGCTGCCACTAGCGGGGGGGCCGGAGAGACCCAGTACTTC. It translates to CSAATSGGAGETQYF.

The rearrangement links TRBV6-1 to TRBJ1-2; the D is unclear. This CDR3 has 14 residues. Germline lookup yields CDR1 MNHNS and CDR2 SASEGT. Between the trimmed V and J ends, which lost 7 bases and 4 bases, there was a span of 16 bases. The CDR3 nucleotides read TGTGCCAGCACCCTCCCGGAAGCAGGCTATGGCTACACCTTC. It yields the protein CASTLPEAGYGYTF.

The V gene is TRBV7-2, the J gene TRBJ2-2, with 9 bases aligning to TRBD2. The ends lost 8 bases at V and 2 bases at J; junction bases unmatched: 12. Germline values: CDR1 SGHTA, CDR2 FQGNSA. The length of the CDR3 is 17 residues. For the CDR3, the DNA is TGTGCCAGCCCCCGGGGGTTTAGCGGGAGTAACACCGGGGAGCTGTTTTTT. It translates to CASPRGFSGSNTGELFF.

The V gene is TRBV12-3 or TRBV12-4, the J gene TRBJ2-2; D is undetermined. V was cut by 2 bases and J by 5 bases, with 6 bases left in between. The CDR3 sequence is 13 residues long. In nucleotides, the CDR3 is TGTGCCAGCAGTTTAAGGTTAACCGGGGAGCTGTTTTTT. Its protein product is CASSLRLTGELFF.

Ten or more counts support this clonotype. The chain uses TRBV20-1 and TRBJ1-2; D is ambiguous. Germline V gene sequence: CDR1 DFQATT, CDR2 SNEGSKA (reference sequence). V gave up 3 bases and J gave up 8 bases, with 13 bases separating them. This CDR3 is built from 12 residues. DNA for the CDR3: TGCAGTGCTAGGGCCCTGGAGCGCGGCTACACCTTC. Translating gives CSARALERGYTF.

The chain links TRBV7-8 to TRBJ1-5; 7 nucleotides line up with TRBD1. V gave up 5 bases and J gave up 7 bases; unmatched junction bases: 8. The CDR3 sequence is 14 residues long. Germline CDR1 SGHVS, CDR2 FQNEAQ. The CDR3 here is CASSPYRGEQPQHF. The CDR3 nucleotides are TGTGCCAGCAGCCCATACAGGGGAGAACAGCCCCAGCATTTT.

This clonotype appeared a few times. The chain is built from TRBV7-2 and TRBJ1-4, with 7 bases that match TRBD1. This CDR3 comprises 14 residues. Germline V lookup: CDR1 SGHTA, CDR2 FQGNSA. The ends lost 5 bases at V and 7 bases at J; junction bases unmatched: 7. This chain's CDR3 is CASSKTGSGEKLFF. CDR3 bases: TGTGCCAGCAGCAAGACAGGGAGCGGTGAAAAACTGTTTTTT. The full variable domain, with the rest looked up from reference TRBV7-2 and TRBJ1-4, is GAGVSQSPSNKVTEKGKDVELRCDPISGHTALYWYRQSLGQGLEFLIYFQGNSAPDKSGLPSDRFSAERTGGSVSTLTIQRTQQEDSAVYLCASSKTGSGEKLFFGSGTQLSVL.

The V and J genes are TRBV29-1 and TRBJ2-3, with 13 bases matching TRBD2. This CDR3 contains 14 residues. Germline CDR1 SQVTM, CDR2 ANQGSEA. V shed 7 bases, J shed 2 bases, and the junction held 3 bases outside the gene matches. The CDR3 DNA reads TGCAGCGGCACTAGCGGGAGGGACACAGATACGCAGTATTTT. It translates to CSGTSGRDTDTQYF.